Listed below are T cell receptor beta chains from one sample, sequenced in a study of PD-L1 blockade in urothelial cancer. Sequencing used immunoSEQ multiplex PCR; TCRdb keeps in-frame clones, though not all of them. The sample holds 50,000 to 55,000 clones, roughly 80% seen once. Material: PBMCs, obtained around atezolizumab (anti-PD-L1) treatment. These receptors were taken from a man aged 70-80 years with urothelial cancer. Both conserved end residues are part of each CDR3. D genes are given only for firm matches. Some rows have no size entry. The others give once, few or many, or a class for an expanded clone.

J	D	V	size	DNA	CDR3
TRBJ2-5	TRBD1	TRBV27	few	TGTGCCAGCAGTTCGACAGGGTACCGCCAGGAGACCCAGTACTTC	CASSSTGYRQETQYF
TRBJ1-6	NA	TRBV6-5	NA	TGTGCCAGCAGTCCGGACAGACCTAATTCACCCCTCCACTTT	CASSPDRPNSPLHF
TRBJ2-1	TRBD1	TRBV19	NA	TGTGCCAGTAGTAGAGGGACAGGGGGATACAATGAGCAGTTCTTC	CASSRGTGGYNEQFF
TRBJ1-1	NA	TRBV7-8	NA	TGTGCCAGCAGCTCGTACAGGGTAGAGACTGAAGCTTTCTTT	CASSSYRVETEAFF
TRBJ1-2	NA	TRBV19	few	TGTGCCAGTAGTATAGCGGAGGGAACGGTTGGTGGCTACACCTTC	CASSIAEGTVGGYTF
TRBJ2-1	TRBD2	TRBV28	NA	TGTGCCAGCAGTTCCGGGACTAGAAACTACAATGAGCAGTTCTTC	CASSSGTRNYNEQFF
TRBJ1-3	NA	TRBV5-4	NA	TGTGCCAGCAGCTTGAATCCGTTGTCTGGAAACACCATATATTTT	CASSLNPLSGNTIYF
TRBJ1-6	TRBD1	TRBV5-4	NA	TGTGCCAGCAGCTTTGCCGGGACAGGAAATTCACCCCTCCACTTT	CASSFAGTGNSPLHF
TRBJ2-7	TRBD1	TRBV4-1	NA	TGCGCCAGCAGCCCCCGGGACAGTACGAGCCAGTACTTC	CASSPRDSTSQYF
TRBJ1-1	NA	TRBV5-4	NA	TGTGCCAGCAGCTTATTTGACGTAGCCAAAGCTTTCTTT	CASSLFDVAKAFF
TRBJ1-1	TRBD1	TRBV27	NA	TGTGCCAGCAGTTTACTTGGGACAGGGGTCACTGAAGCTTTCTTT	CASSLLGTGVTEAFF
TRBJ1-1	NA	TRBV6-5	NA	TGTGCCAGCAGTGCCGGACAAATGAACACTGAAGCTTTCTTT	CASSAGQMNTEAFF
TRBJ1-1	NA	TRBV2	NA	TGTGCCAGCAGTGAAGAGGGGACTGTAAGCTCTGAAGCTTTCTTT	CASSEEGTVSSEAFF
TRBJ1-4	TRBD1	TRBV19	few	TGTGCCAGTAGTACGACAGGGCAAGGCAATGAAAAACTGTTTTTT	CASSTTGQGNEKLFF
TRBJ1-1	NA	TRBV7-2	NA	TGTGCCAGCAGCCCCTACGGCCGGGGTAGAGGCACTGAAGCTTTCTTT	CASSPYGRGRGTEAFF
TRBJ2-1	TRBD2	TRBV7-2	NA	TGTGCCAGCAGCTTAGGCGGGGGGCTAGCGGGGAAATACAATGAGCAGTTCTTC	CASSLGGGLAGKYNEQFF
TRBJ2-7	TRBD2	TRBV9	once	TGTGCCAGCAGCCCCCGGACTAGCGGGCTACCCTACGAGCAGTACTTC	CASSPRTSGLPYEQYF
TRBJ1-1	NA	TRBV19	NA	TGTGCCAGTAGTGCTTCGGGTAGGCAAAAAGCTTTCTTT	CASSASGRQKAFF
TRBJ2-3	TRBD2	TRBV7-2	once	TGTGCCAGCAGCTTAGCGGGGAGTCCGACTAGCGGGGGCCTCCGCACAGATACGCAGTATTTT	CASSLAGSPTSGGLRTDTQYF
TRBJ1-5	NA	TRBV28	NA	TGTGCCAGCAGTTCCTTACCCTATAGCAATCAGCCCCAGCATTTT	CASSSLPYSNQPQHF
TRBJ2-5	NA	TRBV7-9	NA	TGTGCCAGCAGCTTAGTCGGAGAGACCCAGTACTTC	CASSLVGETQYF
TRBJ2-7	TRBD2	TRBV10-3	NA	TGTGCCATCGGGGGGGGCTACGAGCAGTACTTC	CAIGGGYEQYF
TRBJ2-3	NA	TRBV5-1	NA	TGCGCCAGCAGCTTGCCGAGCACAGATACGCAGTATTTT	CASSLPSTDTQYF
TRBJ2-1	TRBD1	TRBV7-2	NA	TGTGCCAGCAGCCCCGGACAGGTGGGGTACAATGAGCAGTTCTTC	CASSPGQVGYNEQFF
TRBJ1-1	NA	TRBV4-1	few	TGCGCCAGCAGCCAAGATTGGTACAGAAAAAGGCCAAACACTGAAGCTTTCTTT	CASSQDWYRKRPNTEAFF
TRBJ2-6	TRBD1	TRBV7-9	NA	TGTGCCAGCAGCTTACGCAGGGGGAGCTCTGGGGCCAACGTCCTGACTTTC	CASSLRRGSSGANVLTF
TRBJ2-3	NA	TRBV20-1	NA	TGCAGTGCTACGACAGATACGCAGTATTTT	CSATTDTQYF
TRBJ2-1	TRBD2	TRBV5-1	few	TGCGCCAGCGGTGAGACTAGCGGGTATCGGTTCTTC	CASGETSGYRFF
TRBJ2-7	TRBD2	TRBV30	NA	TGTGCCTGGAGTCATCTTAGCGGGCGGCTTTACGAGCAGTACTTC	CAWSHLSGRLYEQYF
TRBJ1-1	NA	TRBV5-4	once	TGTGCCAGCAGCTTGGCCGGGGGGGTGACTGAAGCTTTCTTT	CASSLAGGVTEAFF
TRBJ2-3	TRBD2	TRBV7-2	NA	TGTGCCAGCAGCTCCCAGGGTGGCGGGGGACCCCTAGAGAGGCAGTATTTT	CASSSQGGGGPLERQYF
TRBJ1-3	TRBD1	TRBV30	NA	TGTGCCTGGAGAGCAAACAGGGGCTCTGGAAACACCATATATTTT	CAWRANRGSGNTIYF
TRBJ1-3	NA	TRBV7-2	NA	TGTGCCAGCAGCCCCCAGCAGGGGAATGGAAACACCATATATTTT	CASSPQQGNGNTIYF
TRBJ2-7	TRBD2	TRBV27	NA	TGTGCCAGCAGTCTTCTCGGACTAGCGGGGGGGCCGAATGAGCAGTACTTC	CASSLLGLAGGPNEQYF
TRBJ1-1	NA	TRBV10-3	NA	TGTGCCATCTCACCGGGACTTAACACTGAAGCTTTCTTT	CAISPGLNTEAFF
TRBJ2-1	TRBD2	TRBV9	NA	TGTGCCAGCAGTGGACTAGCGGGTCCTTCCTACAATGAGCAGTTCTTC	CASSGLAGPSYNEQFF